This TCR beta chain originates from a study of radiotherapy plus CTLA-4 blockade in lung cancer. Clones were sequenced by immunoSEQ multiplex PCR, and TCRdb holds only the in-frame ones, with some missing. The sample comprises over 100,000 clones, approximately 77% of which are singletons, and roughly 3.5% rests with the top ten. Focal radiation with ipilimumab CTLA-4 blockade was given to patients with chemo-refractory metastatic non-small-cell lung cancer. The CDR3 has 16 residues. CDR1 is LGHNA and CDR2 is YSLEER in the germline V gene. J lost 6 bases, V lost 3 bases, and 10 bases had no gene match.

The source of this sequence is a human donor with non-small cell lung cancer that progressed on radiotherapy plus ipilimumab. Some clones in this sample may be carry-over from other donors' samples. Sequenced material: peripheral blood, taken from a patient treated with radiotherapy plus ipilimumab. The rearrangement links TRBV4-3 to TRBJ2-2, with TRBD2 identical over 7 bases. The CDR3 sequence is CASSQQAGMVAGELFF. In DNA, the CDR3 is TGCGCCAGCAGCCAGCAAGCGGGGATGGTCGCCGGGGAGCTGTTTTTT.